This TCR beta chain was sequenced in a study of neoadjuvant anti-PD-1 for oral cavity cancer. Study results and limitations: Pretreatment Treg/Th17 ratio correlated inversely with post-treatment tumor clonality.

The data were produced by immunoSEQ multiplex PCR, yet TCRdb's version contains in-frame clones alone and is incomplete. The data show about 8,500 clones, with around 72% seen just once and 4% to 5% held by the top ten. The CDR3 length is 14 residues. Germline V lookup: CDR1 SGHTA, CDR2 FQGNSA. V lost 0 bases, J lost 10 bases, and 15 bases lay in between. Time point specified: after neoadjuvant nivolumab, at surgical resection. Turning to this clone: The antigen remains undetermined.

The receptor comes from a person aged 35-79 years with oral cavity squamous cell carcinoma. V usage is TRBV7-2 and J usage is TRBJ1-1, with D perhaps matching TRBD1 (6 bases). Sequenced material: PBMCs, taken after nivolumab (anti-PD-1) treatment. The CDR3 region is CASSLANPRGGAFF. The CDR3 DNA reads as TGTGCCAGCAGCTTAGCGAATCCGAGAGGGGGAGCTTTCTTT.